This T cell receptor (beta chain) was captured in a study of cytomegalovirus exposure and HLA in healthy donors. Study outcomes and limitations: Investigators reported about 160 TCR beta chains as tied to cytomegalovirus.

PCR was performed using 60 Vbeta and 13 Jbeta primers. Clones were sequenced by immunoSEQ multiplex PCR, and TCRdb holds only the in-frame ones, with some missing. The table lists some 130,000 clones, approximately 80% of them singletons, with 0.94% in the top ten. These donors counted as nominally healthy when sampled, but unrecorded immune exposures were likely. A note on this clone: Its matching antigen is unknown.

The CDR3 loop spans 15 amino acids. Germline V gene sequence: CDR1 SGHNT, CDR2 YYREEE (reference sequence). V trimming: 4 bases; J trimming: 8 bases; junction bases outside the gene matches: 10. The sequenced sample was PBMCs. The receptor was derived from a woman aged 55-70 years in good health and CMV-seronegative. The chain employs TRBV5-4 and TRBJ2-2; 8 positions match TRBD1. The CDR3 nucleotides read TGTGCCAGCAGCCCGATGACTGGGGACAGGGGGGAGCTGTTTTTT. It encodes CASSPMTGDRGELFF.